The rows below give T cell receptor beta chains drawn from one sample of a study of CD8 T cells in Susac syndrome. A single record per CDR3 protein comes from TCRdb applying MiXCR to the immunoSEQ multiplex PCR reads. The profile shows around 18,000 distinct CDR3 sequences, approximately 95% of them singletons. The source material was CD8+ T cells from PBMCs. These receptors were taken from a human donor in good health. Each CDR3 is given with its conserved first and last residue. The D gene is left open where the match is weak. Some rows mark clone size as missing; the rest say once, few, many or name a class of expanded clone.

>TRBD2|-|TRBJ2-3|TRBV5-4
CASSLDLAGAADTQYF
TGTGCCAGCAGCTTGGATCTAGCGGGAGCAGCAGATACGCAGTATTTT
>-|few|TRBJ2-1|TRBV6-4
CASSQDASYNEQFF
TGTGCCAGCAGTCAGGATGCCTCCTACAATGAGCAGTTCTTC
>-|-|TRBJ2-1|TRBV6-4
CASSDNTGPPYNEQFF
TGTGCCAGCAGCGATAATACGGGACCTCCCTACAATGAGCAGTTCTTC
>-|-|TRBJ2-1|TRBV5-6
CASSLQGLFSYNEQFF
TGTGCCAGCAGCTTACAGGGCCTATTTTCCTACAATGAGCAGTTCTTC
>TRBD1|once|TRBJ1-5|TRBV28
CASSSTGASNQPQHF
TGTGCCAGCAGTTCAACAGGGGCGAGCAATCAGCCCCAGCATTTT
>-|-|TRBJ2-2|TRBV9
CASTPTGGTYANTGELFF
TGTGCCAGCACCCCCACGGGTGGGACCTACGCGAACACCGGGGAGCTGTTTTTT
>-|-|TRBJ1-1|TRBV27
CASSLSKGNTEAFF
TGTGCCAGCAGTTTATCGAAGGGGAACACTGAAGCTTTCTTT
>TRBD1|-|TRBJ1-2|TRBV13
CASSREDRVGYTF
TGTGCCAGCAGCCGAGAGGACAGGGTTGGCTACACCTTC
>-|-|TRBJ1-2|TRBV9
CASSLGRVDGYTF
TGTGCCAGCAGCTTAGGCAGGGTTGATGGCTACACCTTC
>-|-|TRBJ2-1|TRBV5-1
CASSLFAQEDNEQFF
TGCGCCAGCAGCTTGTTTGCGCAGGAGGACAATGAGCAGTTCTTC
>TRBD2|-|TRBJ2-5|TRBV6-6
CASSYETSGRETQYF
TGTGCCAGCAGTTACGAGACTAGCGGGAGGGAGACCCAGTACTTC
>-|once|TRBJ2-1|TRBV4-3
CASSQDGYNEQFF
TGCGCCAGCAGCCAAGATGGTTACAATGAGCAGTTCTTC
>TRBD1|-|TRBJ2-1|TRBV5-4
CASSSRDRGLYNEQFF
TGTGCCAGCAGCTCGAGAGACAGGGGGCTCTACAATGAGCAGTTCTTC
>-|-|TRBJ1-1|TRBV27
CAAGSPYPNTEAFF
TGTGCCGCAGGGTCTCCGTATCCTAACACTGAAGCTTTCTTT
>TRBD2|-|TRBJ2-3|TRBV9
CASTFSGRSTDTQYF
TGTGCCAGCACCTTTAGCGGGAGGAGCACAGATACGCAGTATTTT
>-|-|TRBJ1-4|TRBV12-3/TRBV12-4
CASRIAAEKLFF
TGTGCCAGCCGTATCGCCGCTGAAAAACTGTTTTTT
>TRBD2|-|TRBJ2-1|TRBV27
CASSFSTSGTNEQFF
TGTGCCAGCAGTTTCTCCACTAGCGGGACGAATGAGCAGTTCTTC
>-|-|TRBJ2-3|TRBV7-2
CASSLVPDRTQYF
TGTGCCAGCAGCTTAGTTCCAGATCGGACGCAGTATTTT
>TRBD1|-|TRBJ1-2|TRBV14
CASSQEDREGGYTF
TGTGCCAGCAGCCAAGAGGACAGGGAAGGTGGCTACACCTTC
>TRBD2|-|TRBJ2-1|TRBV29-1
CSVNGGLAGGGEQFF
TGCAGCGTGAACGGCGGACTAGCGGGAGGAGGTGAGCAGTTCTTC
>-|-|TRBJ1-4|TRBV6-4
CASFLFWAVANEKLFF
TGTGCCAGCTTTTTGTTTTGGGCGGTTGCTAATGAAAAACTGTTTTTT
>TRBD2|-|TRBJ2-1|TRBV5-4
CASRESGGSYNEQFF
TGTGCCAGCAGGGAAAGCGGGGGATCCTACAATGAGCAGTTCTTC
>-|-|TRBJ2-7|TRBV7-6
CASTTRGSYEQYF
TGTGCCAGCACCACGAGGGGCAGTTACGAGCAGTACTTC
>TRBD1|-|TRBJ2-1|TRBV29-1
CSVLLRDRSLREQFF
TGCAGCGTACTTCTCCGGGACAGAAGTCTTAGGGAGCAGTTCTTC
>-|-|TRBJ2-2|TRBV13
CASSLPQGTGELFF
TGTGCCAGCAGCCTCCCCCAGGGGACCGGGGAGCTGTTTTTT
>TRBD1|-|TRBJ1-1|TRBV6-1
CASSARGRYTEAFF
TGTGCCAGCAGTGCCAGGGGGCGGTACACTGAAGCTTTCTTT
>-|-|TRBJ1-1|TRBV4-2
CASTLGTEAFF
TGTGCCAGCACCCTAGGCACTGAAGCTTTCTTT
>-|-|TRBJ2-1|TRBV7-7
CASSLNTGFEQFF
TGTGCTAGCAGCTTAAATACAGGGTTTGAGCAGTTCTTC
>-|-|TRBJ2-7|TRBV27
CASSFGQAYEQYF
TGTGCCAGCAGTTTCGGACAAGCCTACGAGCAGTACTTC
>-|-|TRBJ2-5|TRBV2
CASSEIGRIQETQYF
TGTGCCAGCAGTGAAATCGGGCGGATCCAAGAGACCCAGTACTTC
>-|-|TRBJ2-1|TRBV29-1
CSVASAYNEQFF
TGCAGCGTTGCTAGCGCCTACAATGAGCAGTTCTTC
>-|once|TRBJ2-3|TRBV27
CASSKVSSGTDTQYF
TGTGCCAGCAGCAAGGTTTCTAGCGGCACAGATACGCAGTATTTT
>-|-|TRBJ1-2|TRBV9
CASSQGRISNYGYTF
TGTGCCAGCAGCCAGGGACGGATTAGTAACTATGGCTACACCTTC
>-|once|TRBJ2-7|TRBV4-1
CASSQERTYEQYF
TGCGCCAGCAGCCAAGAACGGACCTACGAGCAGTACTTC
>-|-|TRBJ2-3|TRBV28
CASSSVREVTDTQYF
TGTGCCAGCAGCTCCGTACGTGAGGTCACAGATACGCAGTATTTT
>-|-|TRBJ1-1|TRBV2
CASSESALGPWDTEAFF
TGTGCCAGCAGTGAAAGCGCCCTCGGGCCCTGGGACACTGAAGCTTTCTTT
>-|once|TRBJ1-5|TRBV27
CASRSTVSNQPQHF
TGTGCCAGCAGATCGACAGTTAGCAATCAGCCCCAGCATTTT
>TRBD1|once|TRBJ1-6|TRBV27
CASSLSPGQGADSSSPLHF
TGTGCCAGCAGTTTATCGCCAGGACAGGGGGCGGATAGTAGTTCACCCCTCCACTTT
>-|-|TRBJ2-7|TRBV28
CASREGTPYEQYF
TGTGCCAGCAGAGAAGGGACACCCTACGAGCAGTACTTC
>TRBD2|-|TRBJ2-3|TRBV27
CASSLTGGGADTQYF
TGTGCCAGCAGTTTAACGGGAGGAGGTGCAGATACGCAGTATTTT
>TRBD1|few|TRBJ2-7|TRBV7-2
CASSLVWDRSYEQYF
TGTGCCAGCAGCTTAGTCTGGGACAGATCCTACGAGCAGTACTTC
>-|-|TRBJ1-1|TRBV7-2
CASSPEGGYTEAFF
TGTGCCAGCAGCCCAGAAGGGGGATACACTGAAGCTTTCTTT
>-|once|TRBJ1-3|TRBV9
CASSVGDPELISGNTIYF
TGTGCCAGCAGCGTAGGGGATCCGGAATTGATCTCTGGAAACACCATATATTTT